The 20 T cell receptor beta chains in this list originate from one sample, sequenced in a study of CXCR3-negative and CXCR3-positive naive CD8 T cells. The study, taken as a whole, reports: Naive CXCR3-positive cells had TRB CDR3s more hydrophobic than those of CXCR3-negative naive cells.

Libraries of TRB cDNA were made by 5' RACE and carried UMIs. From its re-call of the 5' RACE reads, TCRdb lists each CDR3 protein once, without DNA. The table for this sample gives some 140,000 distinct CDR3 sequences. For these receptors, no antigen is known. Sequencing used naive CXCR3+ CD8+ T cells from blood. Sample subset: CD45RO-CCR7+CD27+CD95- naive CD8+ T cells expressing CXCR3 (TNR3+). Receptors originate from a human donor in good health. Some clones in this sample may be carry-over from other donors' samples.

V and J are TRBV7-9 and TRBJ2-7; absent DNA, TCRdb's TRBD1 call cannot be checked. This CDR3 has 16 residues. CDR1 is SEHNR, CDR2 FQNEAQ, per germline (reference sequence). The chain's CDR3 is CASSLGVGAGPYEQYF.

This CDR3 reads CASSLTAATYEQYF. The gene calls are TRBV12-1 and TRBJ2-7. TRBV12-1 is deemed a pseudogene. The CDR3 has 14 amino acids.

The V gene is TRBV7-9, the J gene TRBJ2-3; with no DNA, the TCRdb D assignment of TRBD2 cannot be verified. The germline CDR1 and CDR2 sequences are SEHNR and FQNEAQ (reference sequence). This CDR3 comprises 14 residues. The CDR3 protein is CASSSTTGTDTQYF.

The rearrangement uses TRBV5-1 and TRBJ2-7; TCRdb's assignment of TRBD2 cannot be checked, as there is no DNA. There are 15 residues in the CDR3. The germline V gene encodes CDR1 SGHRS and CDR2 YFSETQ. CDR3 amino acids: CASSLGFGEATEQYF.

This sequence joins TRBV9 and TRBJ2-7; TCRdb reports TRBD2, a call that lacks DNA to check it against. CDR1 is SGDLS, CDR2 YYNGEE, per germline. This CDR3 is 16 amino acids long. The CDR3 region is CASNGTSGGGSYEQYF. The whole variable domain, remainder taken from reference TRBV9 and TRBJ2-7, is DSGVTQTPKHLITATGQRVTLRCSPRSGDLSVYWYQQSLDQGLQFLIQYYNGEERAKGNILERFSAQQFPDLHSELNLSSLELGDSALYFCASNGTSGGGSYEQYFGPGTRLTVT.

V is TRBV5-1 and J is TRBJ2-1; TCRdb designates TRBD1, a call that cannot be tested without DNA. Germline CDR1 is SGHRS and CDR2 is YFSETQ. This CDR3 is built from 17 residues. CDR3 in amino acids: CASSPRSGTGSYNEQFF.

This chain joins TRBV4-1 and TRBJ2-1; the TCRdb D gene call, TRBD1, has no DNA to confirm it. The CDR3 sequence is 16 residues long. Germline V lookup: CDR1 MGHRA, CDR2 YSYEKL. The CDR3 spells CASSQDRQGWYNEQFF.

The chain has TRBV7-9 and TRBJ1-2. CDR1 SEHNR and CDR2 FQNEAQ come from the germline V gene (reference sequence). This CDR3 is built from 14 residues. CDR3 in amino acids: CASSLLGPEIGYTF.

This chain connects TRBV12-3 or TRBV12-4 to TRBJ1-5. The CDR3 is 13 residues long. This chain's CDR3 is CASSFSRNQPQHF.

The V and J genes are TRBV29-1 and TRBJ1-1; TCRdb names TRBD1, which stays unverified in the absence of DNA. This CDR3 comprises 12 residues. CDR1 SQVTM and CDR2 ANQGSEA come from the germline V gene. CDR3 in amino acids: CSVWADTTEAFF.

This rearrangement joins TRBV4-1 to TRBJ2-7; TCRdb calls TRBD2, which cannot be checked without DNA. The CDR3 consists of 14 residues. Germline assignment: CDR1 MGHRA and CDR2 YSYEKL. The CDR3 protein is CASSQVTGAYEQYF.

The V call is TRBV4-3, the J call TRBJ1-1; there is no DNA to check the TCRdb D call of TRBD1. CDR3 length: 18 amino acids. Germline CDR1 and CDR2: LGHNA and YSLEER. The CDR3 loop reads CASSQGIIGGTGNTEAFF.

V is TRBV6-5 and J is TRBJ1-1. The germline gives CDR1 MNHEY, CDR2 SVGAGI. There are 13 residues in the CDR3. The CDR3: CASGQDENTEAFF.

This sequence joins TRBV28 and TRBJ1-5; the TCRdb D gene call, TRBD1, has no DNA to confirm it. The germline V gene has CDR1 MDHEN and CDR2 SYDVKM. The length of the CDR3 is 14 residues. CDR3 amino acids: CASSLFQGSQPQHF. The whole variable domain, remainder taken from reference TRBV28 and TRBJ1-5, is DVKVTQSSRYLVKRTGEKVFLECVQDMDHENMFWYRQDPGLGLRLIYFSYDVKMKEKGDIPEGYSVSREKKERFSLILESASTNQTSMYLCASSLFQGSQPQHFGDGTRLSIL.

The chain is built from TRBV11-2 and TRBJ2-7; the TCRdb call, TRBD1, lacks DNA for checking. This CDR3 is built from 14 residues. Germline CDR1 SGHAT, CDR2 FQNNGV. CDR3 loop: CASSFAGTTYEQYF.

This rearrangement joins TRBV9 to TRBJ2-3; TCRdb lists TRBD2, though no DNA is available to test this call. The CDR3 loop spans 16 amino acids. CDR1 is SGDLS and CDR2 is YYNGEE in the germline V gene. The CDR3 protein is CASSAHYSGSTDTQYF.

The genes are TRBV20-1 and TRBJ2-7; TCRdb reports TRBD1, a call that lacks DNA to check it against. The CDR3 has 15 amino acids. Germline CDR1 DFQATT, CDR2 SNEGSKA (reference sequence). This CDR3 is CSARDRGQGFFEQYF.

The chain recombines TRBV6-5 with TRBJ2-1; TCRdb's D call, TRBD1, is unchecked because there is no DNA. The CDR3 spans 12 residues. Germline V gives CDR1 MNHEY, CDR2 SVGAGI. The chain's CDR3 is CASSSPGDRQFF.

The chain employs TRBV27 and TRBJ2-1; TCRdb outputs TRBD1, but without DNA this stays unchecked. Germline lookup yields CDR1 MNHEY and CDR2 SMNVEV (reference sequence). This CDR3 comprises 15 residues. The CDR3 loop reads CASKSGRASYNEQFF.

The chain employs TRBV28 and TRBJ2-7; without DNA, the TCRdb call of TRBD1 cannot be checked. This CDR3 comprises 18 residues. Germline CDR1 and CDR2: MDHEN and SYDVKM. This CDR3 reads CASSLPRDGGGNTYEQYF.